The 12 T cell receptor beta chains reported below all come from one sample, sequenced in a study of T-cell reconstitution after alpha-beta-depleted transplantation in children. The authors prepared the TCRbeta library with unique molecular identifiers. MiXCR was run by TCRdb on the PCR reads, yielding one entry per CDR3 protein. The sample holds about 350,000 distinct CDR3 sequences, about an eighth seen once. This specimen consisted of PBMCs, obtained from the stem cell graft. These receptors were obtained from a human donor who donated a stem cell graft to a child with Fanconi anemia.

This clonotype was observed once. No DNA is shown, since the ends of the CDR3 on it are uncertain; the CDR3 is the one TCRdb lists. CDR3 residues: CASSLGDRVAPGSCFF. The chain joins TRBV7-8 to TRBJ2-2; TRBD1, the table's D call, was not compared with the DNA. The CDR3 has 16 amino acids, counting both end residues. CDR1 is SGHVS, CDR2 FQNEAQ, per germline.

This clonotype was seen many times. The chain has TRBV4-2 and TRBJ2-2; 9 bases are a match to TRBD1. V shed 4 bases, J shed 4 bases, and the junction held 13 bases outside the gene matches. The CDR3 covers 18 residues. CDR1 is LGHNA, CDR2 YNFKEQ, per germline. CDR3 DNA sequence: TGTGCCAGCAGCCGCCTAAATCGGGACAGGGTCTCCACCGGGGAGCTGTTTTTT. The encoded protein is CASSRLNRDRVSTGELFF.

J is TRBJ2-5 and V is TRBV12-3 or TRBV12-4; no definite D call. The CDR3 runs 14 residues. Trimming cost V 2 bases and J 3 bases, with 10 bases left between them. The DNA of the CDR3 is TGTGCCAGCAGTTTACGCCGAGGAGAAGAGACCCAGTACTTC. Translating gives CASSLRRGEETQYF.

This sequence joins TRBV6-2 or TRBV6-3 and TRBJ1-5, with D possibly TRBD1 on 6 matching bases. V lost 5 bases to trimming and J lost 5 bases, with 10 bases between them. CDR1 and CDR2 from the germline V gene are MNHEY and SVGEGT. This CDR3 region has 13 residues. Written as DNA, the CDR3 is TGTGCCAGCAGTCAGAGGGGGGATCAGCCCCAGCATTTT. Translation gives CASSQRGDQPQHF.

This clonotype was picked up many times. The rearrangement joins TRBV5-1 to TRBJ2-2, with TRBD1 matching over 8 bases. Looked up from germline, CDR1 is SGHRS and CDR2 is YFSETQ. After removal of 0 bases from V and 0 bases from J, the junction contained 1 base not matched to a gene. The CDR3 length is 16 residues. CDR3 sequence reads: CASSLGDRTNTGELFF. CDR3 sequence (DNA): TGCGCCAGCAGCTTGGGGGACAGGACGAACACCGGGGAGCTGTTTTTT.

This chain links TRBV29-1 with TRBJ1-2, with D unclear. The V and J ends lost 5 bases and 4 bases respectively, with 14 bases between them. From germline, CDR1 is SQVTM and CDR2 ANQGSEA. This CDR3 comprises 13 residues. CDR3 protein: CSVFLVDTYGYTF. CDR3 in DNA: TGCAGCGTTTTTTTAGTAGACACCTATGGCTACACCTTC.

V is TRBV7-8 and J is TRBJ2-2; D not certain. V was cut by 6 bases and J by 0 bases, with 11 bases left in between. CDR3 length: 15 amino acids. Germline loops: CDR1 SGHVS, CDR2 FQNEAQ. CDR3: CASSPSAANTGELFF. CDR3 DNA: TGTGCCAGCAGTCCCTCTGCTGCGAACACCGGGGAGCTGTTTTTT.

This clonotype has a count of ten or more. The rearrangement links TRBV12-3 or TRBV12-4 to TRBJ2-1; D is uncertain. V was trimmed by 2 bases and J by 0 bases, leaving 8 bases between them. This CDR3 has 15 amino acids. CDR3 nucleotides: TGTGCCAGCAGTTTAATGGCGGCCTCCTACAATGAGCAGTTCTTC. As protein: CASSLMAASYNEQFF.

The chain carries TRBV6-1 and TRBJ1-5; 10 bases line up with TRBD1. This CDR3 comprises 15 residues. The J segment lost 4 bases and the V segment lost 6 bases, leaving 6 bases of the junction unmatched. Germline values: CDR1 MNHNS, CDR2 SASEGT. The CDR3 loop is CASRRDRGGNQPQHF. For the CDR3, the DNA is TGTGCCAGCAGACGGGACAGGGGAGGGAATCAGCCCCAGCATTTT.

The rearrangement joins TRBV20-1 to TRBJ2-1; no clear D gene. V lost 6 bases to trimming and J lost 3 bases, with 12 bases between them. Germline values: CDR1 DFQATT, CDR2 SNEGSKA (reference sequence). The CDR3 totals 13 residues. As DNA, the CDR3 is TGCAGTGCCCCCTTAGCCTTCTACAATGAGCAGTTCTTC. Amino acids: CSAPLAFYNEQFF.

The V and J genes are TRBV7-9 and TRBJ1-1; no clear D. The CDR3 is 14 amino acids. Trimming cost V 5 bases and J 5 bases, with 15 bases left between them. Germline assignment: CDR1 SEHNR and CDR2 FQNEAQ (reference sequence). CDR3 nucleotides: TGTGCCAGCAGCCCCCGGGCCACGGGGACTGAAGCTTTCTTT. Translated: CASSPRATGTEAFF.

The rearrangement links TRBV27 to TRBJ2-7; D is uncertain. Germline V gene data show CDR1 as MNHEY and CDR2 as SMNVEV (reference sequence). V lost 2 bases, J lost 6 bases, and 20 bases lay in between. This CDR3 contains 16 residues. The CDR3 DNA follows: TGTGCCAGCAGTTTAATTTGTTGGCAGAACCTTGGCGAGCAGTACGTC. The encoded protein is CASSLICWQNLGEQYV.